This entry concerns a single T cell receptor (beta chain). Antigen: not known. This specimen comes from a study of OX40 agonist ivuxolimab in advanced cancers. Germline V gives CDR1 DFQATT, CDR2 SNEGSKA (reference sequence). This CDR3 comprises 11 residues. V was shortened by 6 bases and J by 1 base, with 6 bases between the two germline ends. Clones were read by immunoSEQ multiplex PCR, and TCRdb kept only the in-frame ones, dropping some. Found here are over 70,000 clones, roughly 82% of them singletons; the top ten hold approximately 7%. At cycle 4 day 1, cycle 7 day 1, and baseline, blood was sampled. Study-wide results and caveats: The study found that CD8+ T cells averaged more expanded clones than CD4+.

Material: CD4+ or CD8+ T cells sorted from blood, obtained in a trial of the OX40 agonist ivuxolimab. V and J are TRBV20-1 and TRBJ1-1; D uncertain. This receptor was taken from an adult with an advanced solid tumor such as melanoma, head and neck, liver or kidney cancer. This CDR3 reads CSAGRNTEAFF. CDR3 DNA sequence: TGCAGTGCGGGTCGGAACACTGAAGCTTTCTTT.